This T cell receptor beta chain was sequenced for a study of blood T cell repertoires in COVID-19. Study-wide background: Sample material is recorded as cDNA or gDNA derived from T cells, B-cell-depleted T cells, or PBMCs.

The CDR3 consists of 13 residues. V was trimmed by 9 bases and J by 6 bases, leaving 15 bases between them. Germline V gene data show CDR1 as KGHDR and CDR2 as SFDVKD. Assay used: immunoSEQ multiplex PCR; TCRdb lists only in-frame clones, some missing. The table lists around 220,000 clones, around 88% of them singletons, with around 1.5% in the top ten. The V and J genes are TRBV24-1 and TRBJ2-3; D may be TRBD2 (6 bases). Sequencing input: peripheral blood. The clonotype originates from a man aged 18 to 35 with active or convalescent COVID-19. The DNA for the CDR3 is TGTGCCACCTCTCGGGGGTTCTCGGATACGCAGTATTTT. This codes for CATSRGFSDTQYF.